The entry below gives a single T cell receptor (beta chain) sequence along with its context. Other DNA sequences within the sample encode an identical CDR3. These data are taken from a study of shared clonotypes between healthy human individuals. Study details: Three plates each covered CD4 naive and memory; CD8 naive two, CD8 memory one.

Losses at the gene ends were 5 bases for V and 3 bases for J; bases not matched to a gene: 4. CDR1 is SEHNR, CDR2 FQNEAQ, per germline (reference sequence). This CDR3 region has 13 residues. CD45RO-negative, CCR7-positively selected cells formed the naive CD8 fraction, excluding terminally differentiated effector memory CD45RA+ cells. Donors were healthy HIV-negative adults without recent acute infections or vaccinations. Repertoires were generated with immunoSEQ multiplex PCR, while TCRdb's copy carries only in-frame clones and drops some. The table includes more than 2 million clones, 85% to 95% detected once.

The V gene is TRBV7-9, the J gene TRBJ2-7; 7 bases fit TRBD1. The sequencing sample was made of naive CD8+ T cells from PBMCs. The clonotype comes from a man aged 18 to 35 in good health. Some clones in this sample may be carry-over from other donors' samples. The CDR3 is CASSPDRDYEQYF. CDR3 in DNA: TGTGCCAGCAGCCCTGACAGGGACTACGAGCAGTACTTC.